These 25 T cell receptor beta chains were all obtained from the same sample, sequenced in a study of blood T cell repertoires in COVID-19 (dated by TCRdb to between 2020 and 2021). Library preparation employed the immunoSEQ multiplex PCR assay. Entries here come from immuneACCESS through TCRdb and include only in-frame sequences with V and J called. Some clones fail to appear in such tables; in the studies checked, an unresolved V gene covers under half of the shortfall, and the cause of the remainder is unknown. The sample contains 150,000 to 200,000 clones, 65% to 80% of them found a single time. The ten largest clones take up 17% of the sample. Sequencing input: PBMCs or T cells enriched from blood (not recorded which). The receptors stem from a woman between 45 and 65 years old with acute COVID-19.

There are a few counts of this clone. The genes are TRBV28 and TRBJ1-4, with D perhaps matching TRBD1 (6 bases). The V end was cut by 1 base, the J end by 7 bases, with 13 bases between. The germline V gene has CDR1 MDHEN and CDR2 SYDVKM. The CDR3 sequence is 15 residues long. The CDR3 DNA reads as TGTGCCAGCAGTTTATCTTCAGGGGTGGTTGAAAAACTGTTTTTT. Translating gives CASSLSSGVVEKLFF.

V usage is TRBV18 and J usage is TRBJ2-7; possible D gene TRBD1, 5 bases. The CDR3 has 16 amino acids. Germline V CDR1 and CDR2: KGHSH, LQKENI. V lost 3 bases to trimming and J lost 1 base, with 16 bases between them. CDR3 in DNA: TGTGCCAGCTCACCCATGGGAAGGGGATCTTCCTACGAGCAGTACGTC. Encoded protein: CASSPMGRGSSYEQYV.

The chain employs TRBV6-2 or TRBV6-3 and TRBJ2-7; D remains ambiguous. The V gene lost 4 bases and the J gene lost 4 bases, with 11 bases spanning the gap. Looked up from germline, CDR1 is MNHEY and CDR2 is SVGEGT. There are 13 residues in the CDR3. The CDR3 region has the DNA TGTGCCAGCAGTTCCCGCGTACCATACGAGCAGTACGTC. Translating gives CASSSRVPYEQYV.

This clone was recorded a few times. CDR3 sequence: CASSPLGDSNQPQHF. CDR3 nucleotide sequence: TGTGCCAGCTCACCATTGGGGGACAGTAATCAGCCCCAGCATTTT. V and J are TRBV18 and TRBJ1-5; 7 nucleotides match TRBD1. The CDR3 is made up of 15 amino acids. Germline-derived CDR1 and CDR2 are KGHSH and LQKENI. J lost 4 bases, V lost 2 bases, and 5 bases had no gene match.

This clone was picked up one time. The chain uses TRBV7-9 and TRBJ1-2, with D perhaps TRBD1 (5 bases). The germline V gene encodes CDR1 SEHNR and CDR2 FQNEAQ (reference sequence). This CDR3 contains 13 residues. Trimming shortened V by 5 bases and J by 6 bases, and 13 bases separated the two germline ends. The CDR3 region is CASSLAGYDGYTF. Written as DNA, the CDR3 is TGTGCCAGCAGCCTCGCAGGGTACGATGGCTACACCTTC.

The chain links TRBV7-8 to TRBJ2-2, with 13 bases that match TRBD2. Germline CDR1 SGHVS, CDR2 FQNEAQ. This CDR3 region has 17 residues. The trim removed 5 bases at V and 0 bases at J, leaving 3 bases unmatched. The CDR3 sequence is CASSVLAGGTNTGELFF. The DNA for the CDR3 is TGTGCCAGCAGCGTACTAGCGGGGGGGACGAACACCGGGGAGCTGTTTTTT. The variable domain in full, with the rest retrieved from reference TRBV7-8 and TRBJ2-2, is GAGVSQSPRYKVAKRGQDVALRCDPISGHVSLFWYQQALGQGPEFLTYFQNEAQLDKSGLPSDRFFAERPEGSVSTLKIQRTQQEDSAVYLCASSVLAGGTNTGELFFGEGSRLTVL.

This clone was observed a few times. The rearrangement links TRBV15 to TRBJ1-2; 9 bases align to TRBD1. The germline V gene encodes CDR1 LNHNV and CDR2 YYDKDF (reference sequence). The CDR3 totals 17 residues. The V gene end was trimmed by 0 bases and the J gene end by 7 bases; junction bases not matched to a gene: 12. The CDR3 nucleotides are TGTGCCACCAGCAGAGACTTGATCACAGGGGGCACTTTTGGCTACACCTTC. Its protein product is CATSRDLITGGTFGYTF. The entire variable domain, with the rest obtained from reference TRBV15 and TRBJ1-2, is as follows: DAMVIQNPRYQVTQFGKPVTLSCSQTLNHNVMYWYQQKSSQAPKLLFHYYDKDFNNEADTPDNFQSRRPNTSFCFLDIRSPGLGDTAMYLCATSRDLITGGTFGYTFGSGTRLTVV.

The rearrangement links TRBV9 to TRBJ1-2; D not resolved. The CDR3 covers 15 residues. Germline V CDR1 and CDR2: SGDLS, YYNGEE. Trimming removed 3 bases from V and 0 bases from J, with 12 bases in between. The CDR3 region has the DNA TGTGCCAGCAGCGGGGGAGGTTTAGCTAACTATGGCTACACCTTC. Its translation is CASSGGGLANYGYTF.

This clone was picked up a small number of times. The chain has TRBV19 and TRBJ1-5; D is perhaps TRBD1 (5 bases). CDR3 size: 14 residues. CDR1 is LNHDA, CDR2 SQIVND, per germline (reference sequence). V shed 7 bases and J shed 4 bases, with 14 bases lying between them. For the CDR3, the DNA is TGTGCCAGTAACCCGGACATACGGAATCAGCCCCAGCATTTT. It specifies CASNPDIRNQPQHF.

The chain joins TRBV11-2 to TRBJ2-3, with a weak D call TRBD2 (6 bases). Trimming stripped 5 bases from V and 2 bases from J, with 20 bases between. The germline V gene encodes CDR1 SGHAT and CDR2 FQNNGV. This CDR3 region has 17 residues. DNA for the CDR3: TGTGCCAGCAGCAAAGGAGGGCAGAGGGTTCTCACAGATACGCAGTATTTT. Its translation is CASSKGGQRVLTDTQYF.

CDR3 in amino acids: CASSVSVLFEQYV. As DNA, the CDR3 is TGCGCCAGCAGTGTAAGCGTCCTCTTCGAGCAGTACGTC. The V and J genes are TRBV10-2 and TRBJ2-7; D uncertain. The ends were cut back, 4 bases at V and 6 bases at J, with 13 bases in the middle. The CDR3 has 13 amino acids. Germline CDR1 WSHSY, CDR2 SAAADI.

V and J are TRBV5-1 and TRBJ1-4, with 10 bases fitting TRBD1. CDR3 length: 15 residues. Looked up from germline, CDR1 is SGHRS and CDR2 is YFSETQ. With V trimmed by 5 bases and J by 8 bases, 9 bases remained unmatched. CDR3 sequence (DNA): TGCGCCAGCAGACTCCCCGGGACAGGGGAAGAAAAACTGTTTTTT. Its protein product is CASRLPGTGEEKLFF.

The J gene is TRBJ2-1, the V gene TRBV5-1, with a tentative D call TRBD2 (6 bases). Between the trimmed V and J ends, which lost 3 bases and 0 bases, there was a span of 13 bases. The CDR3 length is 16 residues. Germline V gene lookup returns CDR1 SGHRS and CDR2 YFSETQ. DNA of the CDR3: TGCGCCAGCAGCTCCCGGGGGACCCGCTCCTACAATGAGCAGTTCTTC. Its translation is CASSSRGTRSYNEQFF.

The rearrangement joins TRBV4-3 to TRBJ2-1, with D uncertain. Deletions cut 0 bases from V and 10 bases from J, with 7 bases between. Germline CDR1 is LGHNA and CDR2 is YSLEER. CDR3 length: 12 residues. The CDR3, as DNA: TGCGCCAGCAGCCAAGATCGGTGGGAGCAGTTCTTC. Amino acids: CASSQDRWEQFF.

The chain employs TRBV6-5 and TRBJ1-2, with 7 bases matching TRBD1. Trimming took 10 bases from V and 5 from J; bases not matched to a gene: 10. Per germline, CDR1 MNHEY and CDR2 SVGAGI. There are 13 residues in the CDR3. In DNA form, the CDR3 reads TGTGCCACCCGCCGACAGGGAAAATATGGCTACACCTTC. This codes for CATRRQGKYGYTF.

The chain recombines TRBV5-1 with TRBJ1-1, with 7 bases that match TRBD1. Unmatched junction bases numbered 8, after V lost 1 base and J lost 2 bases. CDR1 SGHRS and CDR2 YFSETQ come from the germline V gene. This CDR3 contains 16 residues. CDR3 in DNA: TGCGCCAGCAGCTTGCGGGACAGCTCGTTCAACACTGAAGCTTTCTTT. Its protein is CASSLRDSSFNTEAFF.

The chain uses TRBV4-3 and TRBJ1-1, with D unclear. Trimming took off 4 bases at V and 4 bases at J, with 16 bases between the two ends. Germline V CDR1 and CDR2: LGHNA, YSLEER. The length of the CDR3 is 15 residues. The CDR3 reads CASSPSPGGRTEAFF. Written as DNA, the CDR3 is TGCGCCAGCAGCCCTTCGCCGGGAGGGCGCACTGAAGCTTTCTTT.

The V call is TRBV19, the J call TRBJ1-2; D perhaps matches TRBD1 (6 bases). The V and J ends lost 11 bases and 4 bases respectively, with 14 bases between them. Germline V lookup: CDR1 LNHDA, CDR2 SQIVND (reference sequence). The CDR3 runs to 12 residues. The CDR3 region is CASEDRIYGYTF. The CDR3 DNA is TGTGCCTCGGAGGACAGAATCTATGGCTACACCTTC.

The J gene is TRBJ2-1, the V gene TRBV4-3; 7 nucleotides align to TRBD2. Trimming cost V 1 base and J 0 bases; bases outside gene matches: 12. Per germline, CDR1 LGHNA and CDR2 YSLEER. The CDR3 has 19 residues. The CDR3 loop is CASSQAAMGGGSSYNEQFF. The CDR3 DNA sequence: TGCGCCAGCAGCCAAGCTGCCATGGGGGGGGGAAGCTCCTACAATGAGCAGTTCTTC.

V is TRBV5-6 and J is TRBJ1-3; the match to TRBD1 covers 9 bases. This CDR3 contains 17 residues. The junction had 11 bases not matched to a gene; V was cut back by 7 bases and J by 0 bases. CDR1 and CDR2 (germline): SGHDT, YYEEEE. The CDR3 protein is CASSGQGSFFSGNTIYF. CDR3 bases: TGTGCCAGCTCTGGACAGGGGAGTTTCTTCTCTGGAAACACCATATATTTT.

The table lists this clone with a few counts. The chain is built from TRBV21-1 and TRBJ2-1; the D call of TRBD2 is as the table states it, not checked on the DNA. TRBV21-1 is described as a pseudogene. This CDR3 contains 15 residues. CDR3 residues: CASRTLDCPYNEQFF. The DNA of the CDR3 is TGTGCCAGCAGAACCCTGGACTGCCCCTACAATGAGCAGTTCTTC.

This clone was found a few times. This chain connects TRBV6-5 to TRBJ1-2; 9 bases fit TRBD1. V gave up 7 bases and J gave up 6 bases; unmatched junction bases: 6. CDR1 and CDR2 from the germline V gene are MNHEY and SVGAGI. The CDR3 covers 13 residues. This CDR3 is CASTKDRGHGYTF. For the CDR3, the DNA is TGTGCCAGCACTAAGGACAGGGGCCATGGCTACACCTTC.

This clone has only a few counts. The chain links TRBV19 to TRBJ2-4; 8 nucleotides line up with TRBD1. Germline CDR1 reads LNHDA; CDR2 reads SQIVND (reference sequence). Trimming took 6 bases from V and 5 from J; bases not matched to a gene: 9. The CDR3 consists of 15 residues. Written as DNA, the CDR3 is TGTGCCAGTAGAACCACAGGGGGTGGGGAAAACATTCAGTACTTC. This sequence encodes CASRTTGGGENIQYF. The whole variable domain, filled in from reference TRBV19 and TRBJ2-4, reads DGGITQSPKYLFRKEGQNVTLSCEQNLNHDAMYWYRQDPGQGLRLIYYSQIVNDFQKGDIAEGYSVSREKKESFPLTVTSAQKNPTAFYLCASRTTGGGENIQYFGAGTRLSVL.

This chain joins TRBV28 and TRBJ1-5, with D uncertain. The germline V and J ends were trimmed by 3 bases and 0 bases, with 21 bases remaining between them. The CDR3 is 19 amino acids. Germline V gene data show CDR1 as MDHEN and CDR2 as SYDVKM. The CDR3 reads CASSFVLTQVADSNQPQHF. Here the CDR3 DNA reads TGTGCCAGCAGTTTCGTTCTGACGCAGGTCGCTGATAGCAATCAGCCCCAGCATTTT.

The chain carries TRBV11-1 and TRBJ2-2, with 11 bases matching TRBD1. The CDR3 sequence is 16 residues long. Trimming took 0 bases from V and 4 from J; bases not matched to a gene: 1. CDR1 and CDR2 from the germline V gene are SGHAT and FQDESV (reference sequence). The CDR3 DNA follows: TGTGCCAGCAGCTTAGCCGGGACAGGGGGCACCGGGGAGCTGTTTTTT. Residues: CASSLAGTGGTGELFF.